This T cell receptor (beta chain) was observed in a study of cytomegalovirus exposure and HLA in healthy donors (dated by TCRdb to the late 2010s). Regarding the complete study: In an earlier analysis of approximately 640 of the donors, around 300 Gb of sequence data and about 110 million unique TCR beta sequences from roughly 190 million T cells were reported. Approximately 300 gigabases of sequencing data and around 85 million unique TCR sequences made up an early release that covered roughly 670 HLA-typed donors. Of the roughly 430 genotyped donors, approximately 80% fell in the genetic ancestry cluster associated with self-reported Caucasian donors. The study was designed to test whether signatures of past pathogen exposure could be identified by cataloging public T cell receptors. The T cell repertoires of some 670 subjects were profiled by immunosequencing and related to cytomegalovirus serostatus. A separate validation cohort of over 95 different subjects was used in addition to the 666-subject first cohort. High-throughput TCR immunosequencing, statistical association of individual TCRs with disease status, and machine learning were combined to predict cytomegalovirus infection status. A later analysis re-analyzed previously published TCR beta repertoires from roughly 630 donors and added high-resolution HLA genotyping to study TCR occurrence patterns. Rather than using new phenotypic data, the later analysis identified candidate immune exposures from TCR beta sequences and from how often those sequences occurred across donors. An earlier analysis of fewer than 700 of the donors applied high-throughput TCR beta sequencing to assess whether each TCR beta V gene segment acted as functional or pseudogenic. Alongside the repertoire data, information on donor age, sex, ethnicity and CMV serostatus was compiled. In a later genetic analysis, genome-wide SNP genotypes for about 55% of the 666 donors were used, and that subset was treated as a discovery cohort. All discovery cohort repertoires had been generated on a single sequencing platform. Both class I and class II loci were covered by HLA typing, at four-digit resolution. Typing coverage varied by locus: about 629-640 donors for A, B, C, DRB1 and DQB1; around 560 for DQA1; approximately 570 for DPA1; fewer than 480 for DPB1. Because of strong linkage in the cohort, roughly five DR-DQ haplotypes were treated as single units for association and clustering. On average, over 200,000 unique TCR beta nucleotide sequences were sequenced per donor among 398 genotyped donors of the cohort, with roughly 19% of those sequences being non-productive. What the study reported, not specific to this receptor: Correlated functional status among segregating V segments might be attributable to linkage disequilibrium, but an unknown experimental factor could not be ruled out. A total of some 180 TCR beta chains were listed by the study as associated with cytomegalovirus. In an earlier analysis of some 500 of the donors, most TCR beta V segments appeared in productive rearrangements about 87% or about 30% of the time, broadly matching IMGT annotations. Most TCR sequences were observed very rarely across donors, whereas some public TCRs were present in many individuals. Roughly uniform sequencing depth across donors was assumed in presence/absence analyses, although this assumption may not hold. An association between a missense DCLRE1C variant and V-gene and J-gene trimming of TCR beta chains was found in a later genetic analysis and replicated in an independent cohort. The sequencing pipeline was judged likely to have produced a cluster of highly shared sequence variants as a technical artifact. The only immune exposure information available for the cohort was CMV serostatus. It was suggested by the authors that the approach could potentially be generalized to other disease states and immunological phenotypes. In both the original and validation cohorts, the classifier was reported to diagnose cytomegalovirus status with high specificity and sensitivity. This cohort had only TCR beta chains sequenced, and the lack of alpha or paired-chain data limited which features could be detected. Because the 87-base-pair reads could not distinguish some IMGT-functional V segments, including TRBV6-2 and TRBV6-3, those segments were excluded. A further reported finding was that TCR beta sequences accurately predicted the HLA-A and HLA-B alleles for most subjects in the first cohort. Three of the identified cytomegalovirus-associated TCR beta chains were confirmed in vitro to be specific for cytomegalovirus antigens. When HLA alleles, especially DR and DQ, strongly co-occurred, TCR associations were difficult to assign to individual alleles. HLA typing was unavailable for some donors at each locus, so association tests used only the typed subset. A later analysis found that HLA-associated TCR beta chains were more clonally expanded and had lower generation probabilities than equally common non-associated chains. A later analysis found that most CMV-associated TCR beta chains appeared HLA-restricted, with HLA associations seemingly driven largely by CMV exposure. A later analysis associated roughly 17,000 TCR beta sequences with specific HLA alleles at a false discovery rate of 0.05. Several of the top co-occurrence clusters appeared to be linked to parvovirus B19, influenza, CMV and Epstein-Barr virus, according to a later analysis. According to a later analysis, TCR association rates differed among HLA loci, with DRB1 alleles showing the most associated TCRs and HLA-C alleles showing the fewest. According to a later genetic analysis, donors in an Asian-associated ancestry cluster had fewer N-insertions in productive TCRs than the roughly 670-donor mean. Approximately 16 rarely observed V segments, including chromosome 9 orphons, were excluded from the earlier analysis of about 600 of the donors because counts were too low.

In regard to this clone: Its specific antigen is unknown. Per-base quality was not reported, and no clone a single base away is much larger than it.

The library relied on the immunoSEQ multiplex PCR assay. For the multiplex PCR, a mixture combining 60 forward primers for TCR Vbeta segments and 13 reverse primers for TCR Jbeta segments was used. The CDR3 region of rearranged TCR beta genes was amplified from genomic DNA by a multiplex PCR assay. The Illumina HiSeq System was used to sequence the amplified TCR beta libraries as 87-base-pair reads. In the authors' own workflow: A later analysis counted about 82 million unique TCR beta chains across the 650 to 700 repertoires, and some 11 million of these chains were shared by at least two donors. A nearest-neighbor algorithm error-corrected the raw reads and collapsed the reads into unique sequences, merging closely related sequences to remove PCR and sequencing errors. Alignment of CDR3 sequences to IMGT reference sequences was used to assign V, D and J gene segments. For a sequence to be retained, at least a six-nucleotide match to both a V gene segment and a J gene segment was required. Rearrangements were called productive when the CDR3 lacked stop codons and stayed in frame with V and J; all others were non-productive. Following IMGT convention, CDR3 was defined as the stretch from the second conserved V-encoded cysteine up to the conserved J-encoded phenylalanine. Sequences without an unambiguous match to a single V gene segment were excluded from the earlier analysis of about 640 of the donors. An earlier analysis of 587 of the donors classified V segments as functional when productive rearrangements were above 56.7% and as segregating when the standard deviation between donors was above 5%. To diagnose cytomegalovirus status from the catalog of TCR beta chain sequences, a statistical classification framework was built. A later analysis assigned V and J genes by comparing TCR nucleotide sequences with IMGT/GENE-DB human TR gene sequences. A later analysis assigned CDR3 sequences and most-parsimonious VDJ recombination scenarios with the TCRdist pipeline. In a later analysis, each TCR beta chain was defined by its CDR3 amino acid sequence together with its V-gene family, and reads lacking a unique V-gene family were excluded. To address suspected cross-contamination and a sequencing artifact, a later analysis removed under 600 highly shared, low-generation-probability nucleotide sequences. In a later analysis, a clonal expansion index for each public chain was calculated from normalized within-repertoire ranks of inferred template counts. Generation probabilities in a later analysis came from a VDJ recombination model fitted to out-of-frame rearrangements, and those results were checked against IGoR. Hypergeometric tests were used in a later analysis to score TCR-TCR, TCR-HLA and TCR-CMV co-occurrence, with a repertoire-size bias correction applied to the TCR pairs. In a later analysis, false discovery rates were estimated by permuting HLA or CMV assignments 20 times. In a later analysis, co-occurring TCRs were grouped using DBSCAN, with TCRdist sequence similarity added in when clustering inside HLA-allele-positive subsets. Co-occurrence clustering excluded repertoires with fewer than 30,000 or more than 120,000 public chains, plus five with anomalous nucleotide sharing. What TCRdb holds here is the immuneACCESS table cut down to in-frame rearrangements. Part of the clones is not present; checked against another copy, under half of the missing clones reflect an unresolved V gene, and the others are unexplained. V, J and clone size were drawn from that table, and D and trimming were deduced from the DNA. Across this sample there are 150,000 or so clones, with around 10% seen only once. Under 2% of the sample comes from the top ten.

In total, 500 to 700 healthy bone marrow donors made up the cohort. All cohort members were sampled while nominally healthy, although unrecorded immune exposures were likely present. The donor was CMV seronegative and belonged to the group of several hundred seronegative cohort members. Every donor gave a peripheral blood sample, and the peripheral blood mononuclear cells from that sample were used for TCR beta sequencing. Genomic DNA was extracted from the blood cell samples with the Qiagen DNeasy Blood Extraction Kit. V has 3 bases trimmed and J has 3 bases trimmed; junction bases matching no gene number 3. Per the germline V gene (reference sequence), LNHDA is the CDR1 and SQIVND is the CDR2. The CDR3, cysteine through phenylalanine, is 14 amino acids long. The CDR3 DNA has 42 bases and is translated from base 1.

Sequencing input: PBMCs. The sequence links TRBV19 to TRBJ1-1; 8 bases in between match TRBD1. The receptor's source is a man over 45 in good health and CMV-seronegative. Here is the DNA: TGTGCCAGTAGTATGAACAGGGGGGACACTGAAGCTTTCTTT. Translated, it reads CASSMNRGDTEAFF.